This TCR beta chain stems from a study of T cell responses to AZD1222 COVID-19 vaccine. Concerning this clone: Its specificity is unknown.

Per the germline V gene, CDR1 is SQVTM and CDR2 is ANQGSEA. This CDR3 has 17 residues. Deletions cut 7 bases from V and 0 bases from J, with 21 bases between. Study outcomes and limitations: Spike-specific TCR breadth rose after two AZD1222 doses, and depth rose as well. In the spike-specific TCR repertoire, nearly half reportedly target unmutated variant regions. Repertoires were obtained solely post-peak T cell response. Donors in the cohort were predominantly white British and more often female, and clonal diversity was possibly underestimated.

Only in-frame clones appear in the TCRdb table, and some are missing; sequencing was by immunoSEQ multiplex PCR. The table shows 90,000 to 100,000 clones, with roughly 80% occurring only once. The receptor was isolated from an adult who received the AZD1222 COVID-19 vaccine. This rearrangement joins TRBV29-1 to TRBJ2-2, with a weak D call TRBD2 (5 bases). The source material was peripheral blood, sampled 28 days after the second AZD1222 dose. CDR3 loop: CSGGDTGLYANTGELFF. CDR3 coding DNA: TGCAGCGGTGGCGACACTGGACTTTACGCGAACACCGGGGAGCTGTTTTTT.